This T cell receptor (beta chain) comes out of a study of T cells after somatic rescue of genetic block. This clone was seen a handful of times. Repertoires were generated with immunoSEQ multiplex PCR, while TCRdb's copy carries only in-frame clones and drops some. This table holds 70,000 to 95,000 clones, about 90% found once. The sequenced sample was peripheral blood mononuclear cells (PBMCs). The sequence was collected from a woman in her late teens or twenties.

The CDR3 here is CASSQTTGNYGYTF. CDR3 bases: TGTGCCAGCAGCCAAACCACAGGAAACTATGGCTACACCTTC. V usage is TRBV4-2 and J usage is TRBJ1-2; D is possibly TRBD1 (5 bases). The CDR3 extends over 14 amino acids. The germline V gene has CDR1 LGHNA and CDR2 YNFKEQ. Trimming removed 2 bases from V and 2 bases from J, with 9 bases in between.